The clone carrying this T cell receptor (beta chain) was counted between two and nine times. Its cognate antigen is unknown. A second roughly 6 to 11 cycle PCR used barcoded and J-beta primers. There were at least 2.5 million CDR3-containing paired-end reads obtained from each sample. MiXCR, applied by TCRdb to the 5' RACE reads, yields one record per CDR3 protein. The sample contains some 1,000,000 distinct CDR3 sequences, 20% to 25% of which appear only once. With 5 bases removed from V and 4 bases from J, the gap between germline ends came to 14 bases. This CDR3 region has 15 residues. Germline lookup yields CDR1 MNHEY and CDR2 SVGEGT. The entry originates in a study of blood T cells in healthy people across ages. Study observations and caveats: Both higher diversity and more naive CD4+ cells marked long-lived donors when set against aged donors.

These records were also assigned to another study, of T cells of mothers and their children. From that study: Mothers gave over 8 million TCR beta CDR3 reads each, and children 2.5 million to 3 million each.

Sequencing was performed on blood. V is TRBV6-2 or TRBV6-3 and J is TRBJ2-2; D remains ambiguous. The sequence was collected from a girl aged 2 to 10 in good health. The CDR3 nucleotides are TGTGCCAGCAGTGGCCGAGGCCTAATCACCGGGGAGCTGTTTTTT. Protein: CASSGRGLITGELFF.